The source of this TCR beta chain is a study of blood T cell repertoires in COVID-19. The overall study: Samples taken during acute and convalescent COVID-19 were collected in the United States, Italy and Spain.

Per the authors' pipeline: From reference gene primer amplification, estimates of nucleated cell counts were derived. Profiling relied on immunoSEQ multiplex PCR, and the TCRdb table lists in-frame clones only, not all of them. V, J and clone size derive from that table, while D and trimming were established from the DNA sequence. The sample contains 150,000 to 200,000 clones, about 87% of which appear only once. Germline V gene data show CDR1 as SGHRS and CDR2 as YFSETQ. The CDR3 runs 17 residues. Trimming at V came to 0 bases and at J to 1 base, leaving 3 bases not matched to a gene. The V gene is TRBV5-1, the J gene TRBJ2-3; TRBD2 aligns across 12 bases. The specimen sequenced was peripheral blood. The clonotype was recovered from a man aged 35-49 years with active or convalescent COVID-19. The CDR3 sequence is CASSLATSGGRTDTQYF. CDR3 nucleotide sequence: TGCGCCAGCAGCTTGGCGACTAGCGGGGGCCGCACAGATACGCAGTATTTT.